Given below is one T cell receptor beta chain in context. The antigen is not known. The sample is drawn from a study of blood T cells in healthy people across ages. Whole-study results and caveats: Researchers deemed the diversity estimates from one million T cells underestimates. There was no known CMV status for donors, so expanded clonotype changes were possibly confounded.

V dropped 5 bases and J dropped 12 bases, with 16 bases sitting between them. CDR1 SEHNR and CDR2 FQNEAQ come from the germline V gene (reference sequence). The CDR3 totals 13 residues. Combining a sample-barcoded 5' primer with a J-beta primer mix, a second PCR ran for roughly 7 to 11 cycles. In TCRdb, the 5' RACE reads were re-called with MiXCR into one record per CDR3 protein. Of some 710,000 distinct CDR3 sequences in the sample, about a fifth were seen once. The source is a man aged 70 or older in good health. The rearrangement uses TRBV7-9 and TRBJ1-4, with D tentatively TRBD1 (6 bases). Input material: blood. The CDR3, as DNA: TGTGCCAGCAGCCTTAACAGGGACGAAGAACTGTTTTTT. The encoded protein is CASSLNRDEELFF.